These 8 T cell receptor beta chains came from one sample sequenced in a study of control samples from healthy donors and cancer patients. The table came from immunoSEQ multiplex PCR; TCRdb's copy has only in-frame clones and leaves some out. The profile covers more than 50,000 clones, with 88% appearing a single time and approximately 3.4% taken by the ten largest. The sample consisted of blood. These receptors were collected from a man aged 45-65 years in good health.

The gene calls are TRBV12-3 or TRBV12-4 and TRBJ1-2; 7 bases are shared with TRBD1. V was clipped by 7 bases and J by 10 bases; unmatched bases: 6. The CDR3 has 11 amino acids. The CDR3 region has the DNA TGTGCCAGCACCCTTACAGGGGTCTACACCTTC. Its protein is CASTLTGVYTF.

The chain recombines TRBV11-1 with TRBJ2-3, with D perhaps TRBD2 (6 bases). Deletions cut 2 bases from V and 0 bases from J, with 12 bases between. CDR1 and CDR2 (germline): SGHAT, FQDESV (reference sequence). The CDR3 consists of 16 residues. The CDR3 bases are TGTGCCAGCAGCTTACACAGCGGGTCTAGCACAGATACGCAGTATTTT. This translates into CASSLHSGSSTDTQYF.

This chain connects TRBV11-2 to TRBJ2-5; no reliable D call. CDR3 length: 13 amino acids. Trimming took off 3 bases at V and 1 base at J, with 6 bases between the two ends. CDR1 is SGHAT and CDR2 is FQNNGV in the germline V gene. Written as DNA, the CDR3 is TGTGCCAGCAGCTTCCAGATCCAAGAGACCCAGTACTTC. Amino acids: CASSFQIQETQYF.

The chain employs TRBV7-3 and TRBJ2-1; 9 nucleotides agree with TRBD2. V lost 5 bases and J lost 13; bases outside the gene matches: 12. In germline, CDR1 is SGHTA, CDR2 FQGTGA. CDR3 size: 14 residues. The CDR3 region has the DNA TGTGCCAGCAGCGACCCTAGCGGGGCAAATATACAGTTCTTC. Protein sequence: CASSDPSGANIQFF. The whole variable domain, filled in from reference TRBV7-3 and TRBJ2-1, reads GAGVSQTPSNKVTEKGKYVELRCDPISGHTALYWYRQSLGQGPEFLIYFQGTGAADDSGLPNDRFFAVRPEGSVSTLKIQRTERGDSAVYLCASSDPSGANIQFFGPGTRLTVL.

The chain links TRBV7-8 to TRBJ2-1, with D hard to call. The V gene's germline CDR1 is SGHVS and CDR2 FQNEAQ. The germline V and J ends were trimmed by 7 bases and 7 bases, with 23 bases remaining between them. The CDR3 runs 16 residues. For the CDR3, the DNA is TGTGCCAGCACCAGTATTGGTGGGTCACTTATGAATGAGCAGTTCTTC. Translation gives CASTSIGGSLMNEQFF.

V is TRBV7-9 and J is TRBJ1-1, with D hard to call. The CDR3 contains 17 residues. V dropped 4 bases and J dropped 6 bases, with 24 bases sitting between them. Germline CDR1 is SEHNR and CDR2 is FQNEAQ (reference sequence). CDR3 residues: CASSSPRPNTAQPEAFF. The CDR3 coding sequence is TGTGCCAGCAGCTCGCCCCGTCCGAATACAGCCCAACCTGAAGCTTTCTTT.

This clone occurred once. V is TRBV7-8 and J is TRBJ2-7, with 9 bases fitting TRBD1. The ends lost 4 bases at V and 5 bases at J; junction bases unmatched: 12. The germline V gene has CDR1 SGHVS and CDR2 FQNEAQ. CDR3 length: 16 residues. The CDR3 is CASSSLGQGVSHEQYF. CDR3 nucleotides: TGTGCCAGCAGCTCACTGGGACAGGGAGTTTCCCACGAGCAGTACTTC.

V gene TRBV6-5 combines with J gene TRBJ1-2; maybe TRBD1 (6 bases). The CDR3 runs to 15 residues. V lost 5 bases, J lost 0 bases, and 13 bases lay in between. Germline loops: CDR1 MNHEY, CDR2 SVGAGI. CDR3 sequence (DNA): TGTGCCAGCAGTCCACTAGGGGGAGCTAACTATGGCTACACCTTC. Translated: CASSPLGGANYGYTF.